The 10 T cell receptor beta chains in this list originate from one sample, sequenced in a study of T cell changes during pregnancy in multiple sclerosis. The table came from immunoSEQ multiplex PCR; TCRdb's copy has only in-frame clones and leaves some out. The sample shows about 60,000 clones, around 93% of them seen only once. Here the sequenced sample was peripheral blood, taken after pregnancy. Source of these receptors: a female donor with multiple sclerosis, enrolled in a pregnancy study.

V gene TRBV6-6 combines with J gene TRBJ2-7; D is possibly TRBD2 (5 bases). V was pared by 0 bases and J by 0 bases, with 9 bases between. The V gene's germline CDR1 is MNHNY and CDR2 SVGAGI (reference sequence). The CDR3 runs 15 residues. Here the CDR3 reads CASSYSGDISYEQYF. The CDR3 DNA follows: TGTGCCAGCAGTTACTCGGGAGACATCTCCTACGAGCAGTACTTC.

This sequence joins TRBV7-8 and TRBJ2-5; D call uncertain. From germline, CDR1 is SGHVS and CDR2 FQNEAQ. This CDR3 contains 16 residues. The V gene lost 0 bases and the J gene lost 2 bases, with 13 bases spanning the gap. CDR3 DNA sequence: TGTGCCAGCAGCTTAGCGTGCAGGAAACAACAAGAGACCCAGTACTTC. This gives the protein CASSLACRKQQETQYF.

V is TRBV29-1 and J is TRBJ2-3; TRBD2 matches at 8 bases. The J segment lost 3 bases and the V segment lost 8 bases, leaving 7 bases of the junction unmatched. The germline V gene has CDR1 SQVTM and CDR2 ANQGSEA. The CDR3 is 13 amino acids. This CDR3 reads CSSSGRATDTQYF. DNA of the CDR3: TGCAGCTCCTCCGGGAGGGCTACAGATACGCAGTATTTT.

V gene TRBV5-1 combines with J gene TRBJ2-1, with TRBD1 as a possible D gene (5 bases). V lost 2 bases and J 9 bases, leaving 9 bases between the germline ends. The germline CDR1 and CDR2 sequences are SGHRS and YFSETQ. This CDR3 has 12 amino acids. The CDR3 DNA reads as TGCGCCAGCAGCTTAGGGGCTTTTGAGCAGTTCTTC. Its translation is CASSLGAFEQFF.

This chain connects TRBV15 to TRBJ2-7; D call uncertain. CDR1 and CDR2 from the germline V gene are LNHNV and YYDKDF (reference sequence). This CDR3 has 12 amino acids. The V and J ends lost 5 bases and 2 bases respectively, with 7 bases between them. This CDR3 is CATSSTTYEQYF. CDR3 bases: TGTGCCACCAGCTCAACTACCTACGAGCAGTACTTC.

The chain recombines TRBV4-3 with TRBJ2-7, with D possibly TRBD2 on 5 matching bases. From germline, CDR1 is LGHNA and CDR2 YSLEER. The V end lost 0 bases, the J end lost 3 bases, and 12 bases lay between the germline ends. The CDR3 is 15 residues long. The CDR3 DNA reads TGCGCCAGCAGCCAAGATAGAGCGGAAAGCTACGAGCAGTACTTC. Translated: CASSQDRAESYEQYF.

This chain links TRBV2 with TRBJ2-2; tentative D call: TRBD2 (5 bases). Germline assignment: CDR1 SNHLY and CDR2 FYNNEI. This CDR3 comprises 13 residues. V gave up 5 bases and J gave up 6 bases, with 10 bases separating them. In DNA form, the CDR3 reads TGTGCCAGCAGTACGGGGAATCCCGGGGAGCTGTTTTTT. This translates into CASSTGNPGELFF.

The sample holds one count of this clone. The chain has TRBV28 and TRBJ2-7; weak D call: TRBD2 (6 bases). CDR3 length equals 15 residues. Germline assignment: CDR1 MDHEN and CDR2 SYDVKM. Trimming removed 2 bases at V and 7 bases at J, with 18 bases between. The CDR3 DNA follows: TGTGCCAGCAGTTTAGTTGGGGTGACTGGGAGGGAGCAGTACTTC. The encoded protein is CASSLVGVTGREQYF.

For this clone: Compared with germline, one end of the junction differs, possibly owing to a read error. This chain links TRBV7-9 with TRBJ2-7; D not certain. This CDR3 has 14 amino acids. Germline V gene sequence: CDR1 SEHNR, CDR2 FQNEAQ (reference sequence). The CDR3 region is CASGFHSNSYEQYF. CDR3 DNA: TGTGCCAGCGGCTTTCACAGTAACTCCTACGAGCAGTACTTC. The full variable domain, in which reference TRBV7-9 and TRBJ2-7 provide the parts outside the CDR3, is DTGVSQNPRHKITKRGQNVTFRCDPISEHNRLYWYRQTLGQGPEFLTYFQNEAQLEKSRLLSDRFSAERPKGSFSTLEIQRTEQGDSAMYLCASGFHSNSYEQYFGPGTRLTVT.

V usage is TRBV6-1 and J usage is TRBJ2-3; TRBD2 agrees at 8 bases. The CDR3 is 14 amino acids. Trimming cost V 7 bases and J 0 bases; bases outside gene matches: 3. Germline V gives CDR1 MNHNS, CDR2 SASEGT. This chain's CDR3 is CASNPGGSTDTQYF. CDR3 DNA sequence: TGTGCCAGCAACCCGGGAGGGAGCACAGATACGCAGTATTTT.